The next 14 T cell receptor beta chains were all read from a single sample in a study of T cell responses to AZD1222 COVID-19 vaccine. Measured with immunoSEQ multiplex PCR; TCRdb has only the in-frame clones, and not every one. The data hold roughly 150,000 clones, with roughly 92% observed a single time. Sequenced material: peripheral blood, taken 28 days after the second AZD1222 dose. All receptors derive from an adult who received the AZD1222 COVID-19 vaccine.

V gene TRBV5-1 combines with J gene TRBJ1-1, with 7 bases that match TRBD1. This CDR3 region has 14 residues. The J segment lost 0 bases and the V segment lost 4 bases, leaving 3 bases of the junction unmatched. CDR1 SGHRS and CDR2 YFSETQ come from the germline V gene. In DNA form, the CDR3 reads TGCGCCAGCAGCGTGGGACAGTTGAACACTGAAGCTTTCTTT. It translates to CASSVGQLNTEAFF. The whole variable domain, filled in from reference TRBV5-1 and TRBJ1-1, reads KAGVTQTPRYLIKTRGQQVTLSCSPISGHRSVSWYQQTPGQGLQFLFEYFSETQRNKGNFPGRFSGRQFSNSRSEMNVSTLELGDSALYLCASSVGQLNTEAFFGQGTRLTVV.

The chain is built from TRBV28 and TRBJ1-2, with 7 bases fitting TRBD1. The CDR3 loop spans 19 amino acids. The germline gives CDR1 MDHEN, CDR2 SYDVKM. The V and J ends lost 7 bases and 0 bases, in that order; junction bases with no gene match: 20. This CDR3 reads CASNFSPSRDSEANYGYTF. The DNA for the CDR3 is TGTGCCAGCAACTTTTCCCCATCCCGGGACAGCGAAGCTAACTATGGCTACACCTTC.

This clone is a singleton in its sample. The chain couples TRBV7-2 to TRBJ2-1; D is unresolved. Trimming stripped 1 base from V and 4 bases from J, with 5 bases between. CDR1 SGHTA and CDR2 FQGNSA come from the germline V gene. The CDR3 runs to 13 residues. The CDR3, as DNA: TGTGCCAGCAGCTTAGTTGGATACAATGAGCAGTTCTTC. This encodes CASSLVGYNEQFF.

This chain uses TRBV29-1 with TRBJ1-1; D remains ambiguous. The V end was cut by 1 base, the J end by 2 bases, with 14 bases between. CDR3 length: 15 residues. Germline lookup yields CDR1 SQVTM and CDR2 ANQGSEA. The CDR3 DNA reads as TGCAGCGTTGAAGGTCCTCGCCAAATAAACACTGAAGCTTTCTTT. Amino acids: CSVEGPRQINTEAFF. The whole variable domain, remainder taken from reference TRBV29-1 and TRBJ1-1, is SAVISQKPSRDICQRGTSLTIQCQVDSQVTMMFWYRQQPGQSLTLIATANQGSEATYESGFVIDKFPISRPNLTFSTLTVSNMSPEDSSIYLCSVEGPRQINTEAFFGQGTRLTVV.

This chain joins TRBV4-1 and TRBJ2-1, with 12 bases that match TRBD2. V lost 6 bases to trimming and J lost 6 bases; unmatched junction nucleotides: 12. The CDR3 covers 17 residues. CDR1 is MGHRA, CDR2 YSYEKL, per germline. The CDR3 loop is CASSRGLAGFRGNEQFF. The CDR3 nucleotides read TGCGCCAGCAGTCGCGGACTAGCGGGGTTCCGAGGCAATGAGCAGTTCTTC.

V is TRBV7-6 and J is TRBJ2-1; no reliable D call. V was clipped by 4 bases and J by 0 bases, with 10 bases between them. The V gene's germline CDR1 is SGHVS and CDR2 FNYEAQ. CDR3 size: 15 residues. This CDR3 reads CASSSSTSSYNEQFF. The CDR3 DNA reads as TGTGCCAGCAGCTCTAGTACGAGCTCCTACAATGAGCAGTTCTTC.

This clone was seen only a few times. The chain joins TRBV27 to TRBJ1-4, with TRBD1 identical over 10 bases. The ends lost 9 bases at V and 2 bases at J; junction bases unmatched: 9. Germline V lookup: CDR1 MNHEY, CDR2 SMNVEV (reference sequence). The CDR3 runs to 16 residues. The DNA of the CDR3 is TGTGCCAGTAGACAGGGGGCGGGAGGCACTAATGAAAAACTGTTTTTT. This encodes CASRQGAGGTNEKLFF.

This rearrangement joins TRBV15 to TRBJ1-1; TRBD1 is a possible D gene (5 bases). This CDR3 contains 13 residues. With 3 bases removed from V and 3 bases from J, the gap between germline ends came to 8 bases. Looked up from germline, CDR1 is LNHNV and CDR2 is YYDKDF (reference sequence). In nucleotides, the CDR3 is TGTGCCACCAGCAGTGACAGATACACTGAAGCTTTCTTT. It specifies CATSSDRYTEAFF.

The chain couples TRBV5-4 to TRBJ1-2; D is undetermined. V lost 0 bases and J 1 base, leaving 4 bases between the germline ends. The CDR3 sequence is 13 residues long. Germline CDR1 is SGHNT and CDR2 is YYREEE (reference sequence). The CDR3 protein is CASSLGDNYGYTF. The CDR3 DNA follows: TGTGCCAGCAGCTTGGGGGATAACTATGGCTACACCTTC. The entire variable domain, with the rest obtained from reference TRBV5-4 and TRBJ1-2, is as follows: ETGVTQSPTHLIKTRGQQVTLRCSSQSGHNTVSWYQQALGQGPQFIFQYYREEENGRGNFPPRFSGLQFPNYSSELNVNALELDDSALYLCASSLGDNYGYTFGSGTRLTVV.

J is TRBJ1-2 and V is TRBV25-1, with D perhaps TRBD1 (6 bases). CDR3 length equals 16 residues. Trimming left V 5 bases short and J 3 bases short, with 19 bases between. The germline V gene encodes CDR1 MGHDK and CDR2 SYGVNS. CDR3 coding DNA: TGTGCCAGCAGTCCGCCCCCGGGACAAGGGGACTATGGCTACACCTTC. Translation: CASSPPPGQGDYGYTF.

The CDR3 sequence: CASSLEGRQNTEAFF. CDR3 DNA sequence: TGCGCCAGCAGCTTGGAGGGCCGCCAGAACACTGAAGCTTTCTTT. The V and J genes are TRBV5-1 and TRBJ1-1; D is undetermined. The V gene's germline CDR1 is SGHRS and CDR2 YFSETQ. V lost 0 bases to trimming and J lost 1 base, with 10 bases between them. The CDR3 contains 15 residues.

V usage is TRBV29-1 and J usage is TRBJ1-1; tentatively, D is TRBD1 (6 bases). The germline CDR1 and CDR2 sequences are SQVTM and ANQGSEA. V lost 1 base to trimming and J lost 4 bases, with 10 bases between them. This CDR3 is built from 13 residues. CDR3 nucleotide sequence: TGCAGCGTTGAAGGGGGGGGGCGCACTGAAGCTTTCTTT. Residues: CSVEGGGRTEAFF. Looking up the rest from reference TRBV29-1 and TRBJ1-1 gives the full variable domain: SAVISQKPSRDICQRGTSLTIQCQVDSQVTMMFWYRQQPGQSLTLIATANQGSEATYESGFVIDKFPISRPNLTFSTLTVSNMSPEDSSIYLCSVEGGGRTEAFFGQGTRLTVV.

The chain employs TRBV19 and TRBJ1-3; TRBD1 is a possible D gene (5 bases). CDR3 length: 16 amino acids. Per the germline V gene, CDR1 is LNHDA and CDR2 is SQIVND (reference sequence). Trimming cost V 4 bases and J 4 bases, with 17 bases left between them. CDR3 residues: CASSKGRFQGGNTIYF. The CDR3 coding sequence is TGTGCCAGTAGTAAAGGCCGTTTCCAGGGCGGAAACACCATATATTTT.

The chain couples TRBV5-1 to TRBJ1-3, with D uncertain. Germline values: CDR1 SGHRS, CDR2 YFSETQ. The CDR3 covers 17 residues. V was trimmed by 4 bases and J by 0 bases, leaving 17 bases between them. The CDR3: CASSDRGSLLSGNTIYF. CDR3 DNA: TGCGCCAGCAGCGATCGCGGATCACTCCTCTCTGGAAACACCATATATTTT.